This T cell receptor beta chain was documented in a study of CD8+ T cells in alopecia areata. Study results and caveats: It was less clear whether patients shared TCRs than it was in mice, possibly because of HLA.

The CDR3 spans 12 residues. Germline CDR1 and CDR2: NNHDY and SYVADS. Sorting of pooled cutaneous lymph node cells used CD4, CD8alpha, NKG2D, NKG2ACE and other markers. Extracted from the samples, RNA was reverse transcribed into cDNA to serve as the sequencing template. The protocol was immunoSEQ multiplex PCR, while the TCRdb copy is restricted to in-frame clones and leaves out a portion. The sample is made up of roughly 260,000 clones, none counted only once. Comment on this clone: The target antigen is unknown. Here the gene names and germline are mouse. The read comes to an end 4 residues before the CDR3 does, leaving the germline J gene to fill in the end.

The material sequenced was CD4+ T cells sorted from a lymph node. The chain recombines TRBV13-3 with TRBJ1-1; possibly TRBD1 for D (5 bases). The sequence derives from a C3H/HeJ mouse with alopecia areata. This strain has MHC haplotype H2-k. The sequenced CDR3 bases are TGTGCCAGCAGGGCAGGGCGGACA. Translated, it gives CASRAGRT. The CDR3 reads in full as CASRAGRTEVFF.